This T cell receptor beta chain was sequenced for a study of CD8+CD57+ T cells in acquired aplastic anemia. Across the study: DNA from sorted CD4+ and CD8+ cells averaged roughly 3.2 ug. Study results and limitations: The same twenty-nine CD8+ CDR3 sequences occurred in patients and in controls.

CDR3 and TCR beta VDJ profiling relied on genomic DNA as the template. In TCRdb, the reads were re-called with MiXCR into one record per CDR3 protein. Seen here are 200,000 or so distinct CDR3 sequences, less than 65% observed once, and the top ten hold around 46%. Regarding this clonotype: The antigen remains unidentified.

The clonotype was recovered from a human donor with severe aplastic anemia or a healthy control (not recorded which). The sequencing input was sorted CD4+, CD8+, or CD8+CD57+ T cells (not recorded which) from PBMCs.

The CDR3 bases are TGTGCCACCAGCAGGGCTGAATCTGGCCGTGGCTACACCTTC. Translating it yields CATSRAESGRGYTF. V and J are TRBV15 and TRBJ1-2; D is ambiguous. The length of the CDR3 is 14 residues. Germline assignment: CDR1 LNHNV and CDR2 YYDKDF (reference sequence). Trimming took 3 bases from V and 7 from J, leaving 15 bases between them.